Below, 12 T cell receptor beta chains from the same sample are listed, as sequenced in a study of patients and donors after allogeneic stem cell transplantation. TCRdb passed the RT-PCR reads through MiXCR, listing each CDR3 protein once. Of tens of thousands of distinct CDR3 sequences in the sample, around 49% were seen once. The sequenced material came from blood, either unsorted or a sorted T cell fraction (not recorded which). Every receptor here comes from a human donor who was either an allogeneic HSCT recipient or a stem cell or donor lymphocyte infusion donor (not recorded which). It is not recorded whose cells these are; they may come from a transplant donor.

This chain links TRBV20-1 with TRBJ1-2; D unclear. The germline V gene has CDR1 DFQATT and CDR2 SNEGSKA (reference sequence). The CDR3 sequence is 13 residues long. Trimming pared 4 bases from V and 5 bases from J, leaving 14 bases between. The CDR3 sequence is CSATVEVKYGYTF. The CDR3 DNA follows: TGCAGTGCTACAGTGGAAGTCAAGTATGGCTACACCTTC.

This clonotype occurred a few times. The J gene is TRBJ1-1, the V gene TRBV7-9; TRBD1 is a possible D gene (5 bases). Germline V CDR1 and CDR2: SEHNR, FQNEAQ (reference sequence). V lost 2 bases, J lost 4 bases, and 11 bases lay in between. CDR3 length: 14 amino acids. This CDR3 reads CASSLPSGGTEAFF. CDR3 nucleotide sequence: TGTGCCAGCAGCTTACCCAGCGGGGGCACTGAAGCTTTCTTT.

The chain is built from TRBV27 and TRBJ1-6; no clear D gene. V was shortened by 3 bases and J by 8 bases, with 5 bases between the two germline ends. The germline V gene encodes CDR1 MNHEY and CDR2 SMNVEV (reference sequence). CDR3 length: 12 amino acids. The CDR3 reads CASSFLDSPLHF. DNA of the CDR3: TGTGCCAGCAGTTTTCTAGATTCACCCCTCCACTTT.

The J gene is TRBJ2-7, the V gene TRBV14, with a weak D call TRBD2 (5 bases). The germline V and J ends were trimmed by 2 bases and 2 bases, with 16 bases remaining between them. The CDR3 contains 16 residues. The germline CDR1 and CDR2 sequences are SGHDN and FVKESK. The CDR3 here is CASSQRLRAEPYEQYF. The CDR3 DNA reads as TGTGCCAGCAGCCAACGGTTGCGGGCGGAACCCTACGAGCAGTACTTC.

This clonotype was counted only a few times. The chain has TRBV20-1 and TRBJ1-1; no clear D gene. CDR3 size: 15 residues. Trimming shortened V by 1 base and J by 2 bases, and 14 bases separated the two germline ends. Germline V gene sequence: CDR1 DFQATT, CDR2 SNEGSKA (reference sequence). CDR3 sequence: CSARAVVGHNTEAFF. The DNA of the CDR3 is TGCAGTGCTAGAGCTGTAGTAGGTCATAACACTGAAGCTTTCTTT.

This clonotype was found a few times. The chain joins TRBV12-3 or TRBV12-4 to TRBJ1-5, with 9 bases identical to TRBD1. The CDR3 consists of 14 residues. The V gene end was trimmed by 4 bases and the J gene end by 7 bases; junction bases not matched to a gene: 5. The CDR3 region has the DNA TGTGCCAGCAGTTCAACAGGACAGGGGCAGCCCCAGCATTTT. This gives the protein CASSSTGQGQPQHF.

The V gene is TRBV9, the J gene TRBJ2-7, with D perhaps given as TRBD1 or TRBD2 (5 bases each). Germline assignment: CDR1 SGDLS and CDR2 YYNGEE. The CDR3 totals 15 residues. The germline V and J ends were trimmed by 0 bases and 3 bases, with 13 bases remaining between them. CDR3 coding DNA: TGTGCCAGCAGCGTAGAGGCAGGGAGCCTCTACGAGCAGTACTTC. It is translated as CASSVEAGSLYEQYF.

This clonotype occurred once. The V gene is TRBV29-1, the J gene TRBJ1-1; D might be TRBD1 (6 bases). V lost 4 bases to trimming and J lost 1 base, with 10 bases between them. From germline, CDR1 is SQVTM and CDR2 ANQGSEA. The CDR3 runs 13 residues. The CDR3 spells CSVGGQTNTEAFF. CDR3 coding DNA: TGCAGCGTTGGGGGGCAGACGAACACTGAAGCTTTCTTT.

V is TRBV11-2 and J is TRBJ1-5; possible D gene TRBD1, 5 bases. The V gene's germline CDR1 is SGHAT and CDR2 FQNNGV. The CDR3 covers 15 residues. Trimming took 3 bases from V and 0 from J, leaving 9 bases between them. DNA for the CDR3: TGTGCCAGCAGCTTGACAGTTTATAGCAATCAGCCCCAGCATTTT. It yields the protein CASSLTVYSNQPQHF.

The gene calls are TRBV20-1 and TRBJ2-2; D may correspond to TRBD1 or TRBD2 (5 bases each). The V and J ends lost 5 bases and 7 bases respectively, with 17 bases between them. Germline V CDR1 and CDR2: DFQATT, SNEGSKA (reference sequence). The CDR3 consists of 14 residues. The CDR3 sequence: CSAPSGPSHGELFF. The DNA of the CDR3 is TGCAGTGCTCCCTCGGGACCCTCCCACGGGGAGCTGTTTTTT.

The V gene is TRBV24-1, the J gene TRBJ1-2; D may be TRBD1 (6 bases). The CDR3 runs 14 residues. CDR1 is KGHDR, CDR2 SFDVKD, per germline. Trimming left V 7 bases short and J 0 bases short, with 11 bases between. The CDR3: CATSRTDPNYGYTF. CDR3 DNA sequence: TGTGCCACCAGCCGGACAGACCCTAACTATGGCTACACCTTC.

This clonotype was observed a handful of times. This chain connects TRBV29-1 to TRBJ2-1; 8 nucleotides match TRBD2. The germline gives CDR1 SQVTM, CDR2 ANQGSEA. The ends lost 3 bases at V and 8 bases at J; junction bases unmatched: 9. The CDR3 extends over 14 amino acids. The CDR3 here is CSVEWREVDDEQFF. CDR3 bases: TGCAGCGTTGAGTGGCGGGAGGTAGATGATGAGCAGTTCTTC.